The entry below gives a single TCR beta chain sequence along with its context. Amplification used 60 Vbeta primers and 13 Jbeta primers. Generated by immunoSEQ multiplex PCR, the TCRdb table keeps only in-frame clones and is missing some. The sample shows some 120,000 clones, roughly 71% of them seen only once. The sample belongs to a study of cytomegalovirus exposure and HLA in healthy donors. Sequenced material: PBMCs. This TCR was recovered from a woman aged 45-65 years in good health and CMV-seropositive.

The CDR3 spells CSVPRPGVSTEAFF. CDR3 DNA: TGCAGCGTACCGCGCCCGGGGGTTAGTACTGAAGCTTTCTTT. The rearrangement links TRBV29-1 to TRBJ1-1, with D maybe TRBD1 (5 bases). V lost 6 bases, J lost 5 bases, and 19 bases lay in between. Germline loops: CDR1 SQVTM, CDR2 ANQGSEA. The length of the CDR3 is 14 residues.